This T cell receptor beta chain was obtained from a study of PD-L1 blockade in urothelial cancer. Study overall: At some point between 2014 and 2016 therapy began: atezolizumab 1,200 mg intravenously every 3 weeks. Blood analysis occurred 3 weeks (second dose) and 6 weeks after treatment start.

Templates that were synthetic TCR analogs were spiked into each PCR. Method: immunoSEQ multiplex PCR; TCRdb's copy keeps in-frame clones and lacks some. The sample has about 120,000 clones, roughly 91% seen once. The CDR3 length is 15 residues. Germline-derived CDR1 and CDR2 are MGHRA and YSYEKL. The V end lost 3 bases, the J end lost 10 bases, and 16 bases lay between the germline ends. This clone was counted a few times. The sample's time point: peripheral blood 6 weeks after treatment start. There were between 1 and 8 samples from each patient, taken pretreatment and on-treatment. The rearrangement links TRBV4-1 to TRBJ1-6; D possibly corresponds to TRBD1 (5 bases). The TCR originated in a man between 60 and 75 years old with urothelial cancer. Specimen: PBMCs, collected around atezolizumab (anti-PD-L1) treatment. CDR3 sequence (DNA): TGCGCCAGCAGCCAGGACAACCTTGTAATGTCACCCCTCCACTTT. As protein: CASSQDNLVMSPLHF.